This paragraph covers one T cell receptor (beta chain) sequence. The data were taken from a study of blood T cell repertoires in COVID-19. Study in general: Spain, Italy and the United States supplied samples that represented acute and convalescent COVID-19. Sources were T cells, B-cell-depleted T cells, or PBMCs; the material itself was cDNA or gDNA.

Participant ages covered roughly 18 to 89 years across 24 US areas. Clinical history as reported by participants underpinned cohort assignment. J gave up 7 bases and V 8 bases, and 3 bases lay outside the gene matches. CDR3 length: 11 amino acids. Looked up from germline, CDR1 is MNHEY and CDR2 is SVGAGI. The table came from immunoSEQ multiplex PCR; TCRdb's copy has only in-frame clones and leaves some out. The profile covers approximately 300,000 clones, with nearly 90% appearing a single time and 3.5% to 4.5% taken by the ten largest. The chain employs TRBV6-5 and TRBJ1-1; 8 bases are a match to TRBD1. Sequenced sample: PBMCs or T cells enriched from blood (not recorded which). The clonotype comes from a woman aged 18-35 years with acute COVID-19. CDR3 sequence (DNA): TGTGCCAGCGCGACAGGGGTTGAAGCTTTCTTT. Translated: CASATGVEAFF.